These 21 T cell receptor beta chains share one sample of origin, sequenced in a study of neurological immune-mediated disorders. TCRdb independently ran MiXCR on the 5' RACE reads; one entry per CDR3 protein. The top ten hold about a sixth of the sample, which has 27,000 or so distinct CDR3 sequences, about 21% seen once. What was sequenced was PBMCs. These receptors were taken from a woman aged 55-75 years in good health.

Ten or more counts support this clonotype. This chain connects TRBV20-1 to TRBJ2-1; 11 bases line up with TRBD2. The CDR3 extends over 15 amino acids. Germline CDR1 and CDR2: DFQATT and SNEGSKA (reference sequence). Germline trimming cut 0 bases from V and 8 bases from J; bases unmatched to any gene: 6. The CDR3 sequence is CSARDGIAGGDEQFF. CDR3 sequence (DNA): TGCAGTGCTAGAGATGGGATAGCGGGGGGGGATGAGCAGTTCTTC.

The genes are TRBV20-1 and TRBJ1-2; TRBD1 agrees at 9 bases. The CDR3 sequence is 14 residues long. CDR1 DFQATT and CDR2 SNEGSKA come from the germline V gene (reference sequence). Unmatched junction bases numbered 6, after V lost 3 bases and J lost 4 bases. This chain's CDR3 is CSARDRGIGYGYTF. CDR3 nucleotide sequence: TGCAGTGCTAGGGACAGGGGAATCGGCTATGGCTACACCTTC.

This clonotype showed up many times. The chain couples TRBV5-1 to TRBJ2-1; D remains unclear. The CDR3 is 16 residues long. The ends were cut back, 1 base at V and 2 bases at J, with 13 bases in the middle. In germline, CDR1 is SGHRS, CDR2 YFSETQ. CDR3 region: CASSLPGPPTYNEQFF. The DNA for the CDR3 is TGCGCCAGCAGCTTGCCCGGACCCCCCACCTACAATGAGCAGTTCTTC.

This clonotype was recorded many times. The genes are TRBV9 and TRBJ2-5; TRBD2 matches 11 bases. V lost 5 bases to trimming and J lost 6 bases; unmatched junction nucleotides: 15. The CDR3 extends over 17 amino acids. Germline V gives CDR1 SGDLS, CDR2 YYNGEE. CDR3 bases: TGTGCCAGCAGAACCGGGACTAGCGGACCTCGGGAGAAGACCCAGTACTTC. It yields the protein CASRTGTSGPREKTQYF.

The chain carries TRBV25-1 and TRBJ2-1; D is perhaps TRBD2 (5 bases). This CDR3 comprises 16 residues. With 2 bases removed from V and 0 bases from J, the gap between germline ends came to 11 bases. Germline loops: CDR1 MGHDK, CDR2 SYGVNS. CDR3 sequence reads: CASSEMSTSSYNEQFF. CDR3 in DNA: TGTGCCAGCAGTGAAATGAGTACTAGCTCCTACAATGAGCAGTTCTTC. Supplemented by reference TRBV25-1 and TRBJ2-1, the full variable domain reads EADIYQTPRYLVIGTGKKITLECSQTMGHDKMYWYQQDPGMELHLIHYSYGVNSTEKGDLSSESTVSRIRTEHFPLTLESARPSHTSQYLCASSEMSTSSYNEQFFGPGTRLTVL.

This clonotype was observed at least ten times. The CDR3 is CASSLSSDQPQHF. The CDR3 DNA reads as TGTGCCAGCAGCCTAAGCTCTGATCAGCCCCAGCATTTT. The chain couples TRBV6-5 to TRBJ1-5; D is unclear. The CDR3 runs 13 residues. The germline CDR1 and CDR2 sequences are MNHEY and SVGAGI. V lost 6 bases, J lost 5 bases, and 11 bases lay in between.

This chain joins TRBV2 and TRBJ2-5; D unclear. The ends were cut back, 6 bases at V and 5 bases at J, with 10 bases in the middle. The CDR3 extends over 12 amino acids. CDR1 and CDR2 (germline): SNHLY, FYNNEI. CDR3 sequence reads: CASRTSSETQYF. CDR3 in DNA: TGTGCCAGCAGGACGTCCTCGGAGACCCAGTACTTC. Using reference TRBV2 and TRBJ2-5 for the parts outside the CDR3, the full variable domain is EPEVTQTPSHQVTQMGQEVILRCVPISNHLYFYWYRQILGQKVEFLVSFYNNEISEKSEIFDDQFSVERPDGSNFTLKIRSTKLEDSAMYFCASRTSSETQYFGPGTRLLVL.

Here the CDR3 reads CASRTARETQYF. CDR3 nucleotides: TGTGCCAGCAGGACAGCTAGGGAGACCCAGTACTTC. V and J are TRBV12-3 or TRBV12-4 and TRBJ2-5; D possibly corresponds to TRBD1 (5 bases). V shed 6 bases and J shed 5 bases, with 10 bases lying between them. The CDR3 consists of 12 residues.

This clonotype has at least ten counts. CDR3 loop: CASSGTSGVSNEQYF. The CDR3 region has the DNA TGTGCCAGCAGCGGGACTAGCGGGGTCTCGAATGAGCAGTACTTC. The V and J genes are TRBV5-6 and TRBJ2-7, with 13 bases lining up with TRBD2. After removal of 4 bases from V and 7 bases from J, the junction contained 8 bases not matched to a gene. This CDR3 comprises 15 residues. Germline V gene sequence: CDR1 SGHDT, CDR2 YYEEEE.

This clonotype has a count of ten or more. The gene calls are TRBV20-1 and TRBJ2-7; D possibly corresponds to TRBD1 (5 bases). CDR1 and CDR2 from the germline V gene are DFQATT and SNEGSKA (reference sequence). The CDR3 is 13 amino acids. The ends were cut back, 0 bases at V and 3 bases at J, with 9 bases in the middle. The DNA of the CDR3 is TGCAGTGCTAGAGAAAGGGGTTTCTACGAGCAGTACTTC. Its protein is CSARERGFYEQYF.

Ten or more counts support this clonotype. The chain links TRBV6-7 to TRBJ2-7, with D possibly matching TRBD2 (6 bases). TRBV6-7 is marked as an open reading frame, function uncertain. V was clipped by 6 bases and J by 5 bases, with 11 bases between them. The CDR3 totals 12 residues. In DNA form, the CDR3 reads TGTGCCAGCAGACAGGAGGGAAACGAGCAGTACTTC. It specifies CASRQEGNEQYF.

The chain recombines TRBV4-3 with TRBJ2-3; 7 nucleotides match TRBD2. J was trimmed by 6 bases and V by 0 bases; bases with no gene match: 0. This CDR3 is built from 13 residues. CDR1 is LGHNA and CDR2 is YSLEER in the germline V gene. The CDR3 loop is CASSQEGGDTQYF. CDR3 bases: TGCGCCAGCAGCCAAGAGGGGGGGGATACGCAGTATTTT.

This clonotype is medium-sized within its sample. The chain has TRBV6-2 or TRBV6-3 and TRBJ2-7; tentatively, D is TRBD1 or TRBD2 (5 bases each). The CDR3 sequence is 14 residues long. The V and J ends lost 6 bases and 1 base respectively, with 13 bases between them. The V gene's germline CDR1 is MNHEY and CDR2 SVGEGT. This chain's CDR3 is CASRGHGLSYEQYF. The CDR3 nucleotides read TGTGCCAGCAGAGGACACGGACTTTCCTACGAGCAGTACTTC.

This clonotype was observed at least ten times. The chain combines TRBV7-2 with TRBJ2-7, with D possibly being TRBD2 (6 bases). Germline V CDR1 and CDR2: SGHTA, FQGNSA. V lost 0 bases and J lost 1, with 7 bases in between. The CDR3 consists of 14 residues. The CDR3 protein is CASSLAGRSYEQYF. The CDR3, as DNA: TGTGCCAGCAGCTTAGCAGGGAGGTCCTACGAGCAGTACTTC.

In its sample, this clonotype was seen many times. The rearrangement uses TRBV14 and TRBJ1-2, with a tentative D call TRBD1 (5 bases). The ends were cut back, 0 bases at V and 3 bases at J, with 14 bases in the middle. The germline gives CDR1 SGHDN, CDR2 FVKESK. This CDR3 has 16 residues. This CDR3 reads CASSQEGGLRHYGYTF. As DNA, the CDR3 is TGTGCCAGCAGCCAAGAGGGGGGTCTCAGGCACTATGGCTACACCTTC. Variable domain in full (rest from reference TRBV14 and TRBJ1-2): EAGVTQFPSHSVIEKGQTVTLRCDPISGHDNLYWYRRVMGKEIKFLLHFVKESKQDESGMPNNRFLAERTGGTYSTLKVQPAELEDSGVYFCASSQEGGLRHYGYTFGSGTRLTVV.

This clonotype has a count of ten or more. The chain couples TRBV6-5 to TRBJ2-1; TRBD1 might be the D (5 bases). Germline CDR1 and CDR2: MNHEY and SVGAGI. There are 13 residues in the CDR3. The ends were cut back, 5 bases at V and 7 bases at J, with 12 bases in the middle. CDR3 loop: CASSGFRENEQFF. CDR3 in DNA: TGTGCCAGCAGTGGATTCAGGGAAAATGAGCAGTTCTTC.

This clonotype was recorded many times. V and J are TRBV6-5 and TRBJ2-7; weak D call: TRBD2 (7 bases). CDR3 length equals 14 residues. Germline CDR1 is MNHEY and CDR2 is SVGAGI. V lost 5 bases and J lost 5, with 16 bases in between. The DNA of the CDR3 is TGTGCCAGCAGTACAGTGGGGGGGGGCCACGAGCAGTACTTC. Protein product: CASSTVGGGHEQYF.

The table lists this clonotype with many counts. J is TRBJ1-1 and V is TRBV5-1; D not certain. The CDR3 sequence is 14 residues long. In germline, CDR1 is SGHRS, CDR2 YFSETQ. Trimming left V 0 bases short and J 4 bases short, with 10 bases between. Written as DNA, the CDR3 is TGCGCCAGCAGCTTGGGCCCTTTGGGCACTGAAGCTTTCTTT. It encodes CASSLGPLGTEAFF.

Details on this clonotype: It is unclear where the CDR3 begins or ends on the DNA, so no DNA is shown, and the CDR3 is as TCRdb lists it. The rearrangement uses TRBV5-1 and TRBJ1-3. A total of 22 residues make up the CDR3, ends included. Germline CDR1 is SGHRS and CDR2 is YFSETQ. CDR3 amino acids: CASSFYICSARGGVGAGNTIYF.

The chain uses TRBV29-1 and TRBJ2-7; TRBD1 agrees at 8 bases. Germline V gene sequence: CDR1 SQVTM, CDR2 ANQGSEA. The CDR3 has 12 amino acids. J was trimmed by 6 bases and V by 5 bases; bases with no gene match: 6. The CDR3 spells CSVRTGMREQYF. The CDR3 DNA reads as TGCAGCGTTCGGACAGGGATGCGCGAGCAGTACTTC.

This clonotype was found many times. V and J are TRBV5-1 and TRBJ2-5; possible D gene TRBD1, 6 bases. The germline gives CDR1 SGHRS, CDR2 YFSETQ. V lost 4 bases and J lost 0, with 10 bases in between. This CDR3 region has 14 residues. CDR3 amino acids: CASSHGTYQETQYF. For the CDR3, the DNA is TGCGCCAGCAGCCATGGGACATACCAAGAGACCCAGTACTTC. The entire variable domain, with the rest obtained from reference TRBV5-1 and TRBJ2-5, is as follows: KAGVTQTPRYLIKTRGQQVTLSCSPISGHRSVSWYQQTPGQGLQFLFEYFSETQRNKGNFPGRFSGRQFSNSRSEMNVSTLELGDSALYLCASSHGTYQETQYFGPGTRLLVL.